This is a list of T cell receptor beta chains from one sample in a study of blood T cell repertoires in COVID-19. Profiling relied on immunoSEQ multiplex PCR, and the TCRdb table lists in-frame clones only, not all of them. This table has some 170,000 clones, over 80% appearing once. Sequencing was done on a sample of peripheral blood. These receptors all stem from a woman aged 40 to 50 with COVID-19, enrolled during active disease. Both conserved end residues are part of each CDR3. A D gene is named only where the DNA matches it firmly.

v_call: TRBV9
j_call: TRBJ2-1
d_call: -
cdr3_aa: CASTVGPGGREQFF

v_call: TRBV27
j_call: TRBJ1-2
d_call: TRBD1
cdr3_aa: CASSPTRDRAYGYTF

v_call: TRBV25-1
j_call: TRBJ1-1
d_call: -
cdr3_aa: CASGRPGTEAFF

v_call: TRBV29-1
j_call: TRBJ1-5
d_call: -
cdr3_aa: CSVGGGPGQPQHF

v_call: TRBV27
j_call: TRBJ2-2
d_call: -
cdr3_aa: CASTHLGRASGELFF

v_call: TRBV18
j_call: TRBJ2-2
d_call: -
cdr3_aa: CASSAGTTSRETGELFF

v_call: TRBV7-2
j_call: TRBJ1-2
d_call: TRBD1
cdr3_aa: CASSLAPRTGQGDVKGYTF

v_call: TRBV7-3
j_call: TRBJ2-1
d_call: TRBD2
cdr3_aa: CASSPRLAGVNEQFF

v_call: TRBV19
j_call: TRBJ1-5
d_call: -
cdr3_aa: CASSIGQYSNQPQHF

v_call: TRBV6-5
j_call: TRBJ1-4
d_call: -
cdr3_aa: CASRSSGNEKLFF

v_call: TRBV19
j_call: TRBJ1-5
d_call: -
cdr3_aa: CASSLQGNNQPQHF

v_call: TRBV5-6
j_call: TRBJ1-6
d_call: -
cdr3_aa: CASFTGSGGNSPLHF

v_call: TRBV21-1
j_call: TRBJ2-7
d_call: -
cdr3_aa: CASSPGRELTYEQYF

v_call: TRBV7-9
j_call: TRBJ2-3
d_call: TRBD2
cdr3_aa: CASSLARLAGNRTDTQYF

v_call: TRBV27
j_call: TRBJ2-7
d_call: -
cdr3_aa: CASSTGSPRYEQYF

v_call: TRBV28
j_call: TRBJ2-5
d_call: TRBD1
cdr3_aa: CASSLNRQGFWETQYF

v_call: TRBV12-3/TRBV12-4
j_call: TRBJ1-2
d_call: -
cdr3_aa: CASSLTRGQGYTF

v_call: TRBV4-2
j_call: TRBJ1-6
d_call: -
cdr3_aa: CASSQDAGVASPLHF

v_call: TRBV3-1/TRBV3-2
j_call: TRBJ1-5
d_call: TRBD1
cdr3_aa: CASSQGDSVRPQHF

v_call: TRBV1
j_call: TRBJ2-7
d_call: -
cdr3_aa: CTSSPRNGRYYEQYF

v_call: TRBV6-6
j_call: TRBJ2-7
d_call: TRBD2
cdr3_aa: CASSYRPRGTSGRVPYEQYF

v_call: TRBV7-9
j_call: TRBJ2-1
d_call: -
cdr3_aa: CASSSGLNYNEQFF

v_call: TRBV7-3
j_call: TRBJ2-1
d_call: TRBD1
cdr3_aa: CASSLLQGGNEQFF

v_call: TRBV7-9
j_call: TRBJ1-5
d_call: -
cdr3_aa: CASSLVTGRPQPQHF

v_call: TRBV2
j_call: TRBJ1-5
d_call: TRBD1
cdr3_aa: CASRDQGANNQPQHF

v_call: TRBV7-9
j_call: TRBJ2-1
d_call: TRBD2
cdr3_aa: CASSLVSGRGNEQFF

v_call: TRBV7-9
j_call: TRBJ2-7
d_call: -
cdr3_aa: CASSLAREQYF

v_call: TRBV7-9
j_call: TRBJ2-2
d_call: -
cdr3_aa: CASSFSIGGDTGELFF

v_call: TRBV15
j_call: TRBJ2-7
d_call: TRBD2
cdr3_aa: CATSSPGTSIKEQYF

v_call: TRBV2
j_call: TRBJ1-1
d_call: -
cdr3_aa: CASSEGHSTSEAFF

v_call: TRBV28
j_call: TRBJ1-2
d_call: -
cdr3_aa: CASLPPGGYGYTF

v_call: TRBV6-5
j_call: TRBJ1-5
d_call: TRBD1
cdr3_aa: CASSKGQGINQPQHF

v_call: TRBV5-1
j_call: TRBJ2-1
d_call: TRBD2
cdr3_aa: CASSLGSLAGVEEQFF

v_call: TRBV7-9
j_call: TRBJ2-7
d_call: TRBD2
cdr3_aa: CASSSFEVASGGLYEQYF

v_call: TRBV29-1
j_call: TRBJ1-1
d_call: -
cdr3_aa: CSVVAPSGMSEAFF

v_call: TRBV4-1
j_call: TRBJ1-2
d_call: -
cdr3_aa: CASSHVGQSGYGYTF

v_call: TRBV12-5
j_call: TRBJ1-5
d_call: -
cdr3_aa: CASGLGQINQPQHF

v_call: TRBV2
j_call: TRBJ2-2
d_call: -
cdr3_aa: CATLASNTGELFF

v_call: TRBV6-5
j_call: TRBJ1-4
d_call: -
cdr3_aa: CASSYSTTTGQLFF

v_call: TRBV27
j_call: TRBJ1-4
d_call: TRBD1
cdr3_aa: CASSPQGIGEKLFF

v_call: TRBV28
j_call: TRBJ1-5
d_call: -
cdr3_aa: CASSLGGPQPQHF

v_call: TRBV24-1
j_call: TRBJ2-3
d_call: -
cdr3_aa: CATSDLWDSTDTQYF

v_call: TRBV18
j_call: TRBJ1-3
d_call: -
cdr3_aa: CASSPLGVFSGNTIYF

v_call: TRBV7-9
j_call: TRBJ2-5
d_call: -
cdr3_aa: CASSRLEDQETQYF

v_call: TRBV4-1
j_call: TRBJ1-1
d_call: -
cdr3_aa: CASSQEYGTSAAFF

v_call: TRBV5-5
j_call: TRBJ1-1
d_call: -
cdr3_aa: CASSLYTQGNTEAFF

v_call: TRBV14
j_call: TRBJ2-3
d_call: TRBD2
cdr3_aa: CASSQGLLGGGPRDTQYF

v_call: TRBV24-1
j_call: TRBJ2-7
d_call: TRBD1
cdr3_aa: CATETPGQGIYEQYF

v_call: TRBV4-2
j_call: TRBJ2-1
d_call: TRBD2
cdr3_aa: CASSFAGGPQNEQFF

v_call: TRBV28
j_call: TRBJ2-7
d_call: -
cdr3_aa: CASSLGTFSEQYF

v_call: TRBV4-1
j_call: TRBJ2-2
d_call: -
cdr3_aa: CASSQEPLGTPNTGELFF

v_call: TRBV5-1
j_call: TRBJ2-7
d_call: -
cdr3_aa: CASSPGGLRQYF

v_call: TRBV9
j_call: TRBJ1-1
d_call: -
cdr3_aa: CASSVAAGNEAFF

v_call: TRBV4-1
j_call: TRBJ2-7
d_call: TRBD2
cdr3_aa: CASSQVGTSGREGEQYF

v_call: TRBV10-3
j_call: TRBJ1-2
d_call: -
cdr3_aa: CAISEEAASNYGYTF